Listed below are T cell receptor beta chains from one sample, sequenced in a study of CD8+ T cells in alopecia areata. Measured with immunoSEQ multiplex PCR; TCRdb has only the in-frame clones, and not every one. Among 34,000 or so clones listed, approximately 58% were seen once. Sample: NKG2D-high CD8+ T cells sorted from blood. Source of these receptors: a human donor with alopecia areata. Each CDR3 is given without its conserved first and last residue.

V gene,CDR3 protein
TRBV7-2,ASSWGQSYEQY
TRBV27,ASSLSVGGGEQF
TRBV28,ASTQGSEQY
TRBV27,ASRGMDYGYT
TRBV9,ASSREGEQY
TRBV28,ASSSGTGRTQEEDTQY
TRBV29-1,SALWTRGPMGIQY
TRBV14,ASSLRGPSYNEQF
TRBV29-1,SVPLWDHRGGYT
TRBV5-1,ASSGQGGEQY
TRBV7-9,ASSSSEGASLEQY
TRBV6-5,ASSYLAGNGETQY
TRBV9,ASSGQGKGTEAF
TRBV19,ASSIGTSSSYEQY
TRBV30,AWSVSRAVGAF
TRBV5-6,ASSLYLRHNEQF
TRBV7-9,ASSPGQDGVEAF
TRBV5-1,ASSSGTGEYEQY
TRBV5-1,ASTPERSSFDEAF
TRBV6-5,ASSLAPRNEQF
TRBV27,ASSSLIGANYGYT
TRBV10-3,AISPNGWAQY
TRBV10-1,ASSDRGGASSADTQY
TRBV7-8,ASSLGGGTPNTGELF
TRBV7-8,ASSSPERPNTEAF
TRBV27,ASSLGGANIQY
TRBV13,ASSPRRAGELF
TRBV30,AWNLAGGSYEQY
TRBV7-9,ASSSPAGGRDIQY
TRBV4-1,ASSQTTGLNQPQH
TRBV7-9,ASTLAGAPYEQY
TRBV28,ASSQIYKRLSSYNEQF
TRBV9,ASSVARTINEQF
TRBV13,ASSPGSGDHNEQF
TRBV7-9,ASSPGTQETQY
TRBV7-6,ASSPRTDLNYGYT
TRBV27,ASSPLERWDFKY
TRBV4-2,ASSQDRGPYEQY
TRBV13,ASSLGLGGAYEQY
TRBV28,ASSGLADTGELF
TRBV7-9,ASSEEAPEQY
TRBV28,ASRGDRGHSGNTIY
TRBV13,ASSLGGYDNESYT
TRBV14,ASRQGGGSYEQY
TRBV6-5,ASSYDGEGEQY
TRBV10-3,AISGDRDWEDTQY